What follows are 12 T cell receptor beta chains derived from one specimen sequenced in a study of blood T cell repertoires in COVID-19. Profiling relied on immunoSEQ multiplex PCR, and the TCRdb table lists in-frame clones only, not all of them. The profile covers 250,000 to 300,000 clones, with approximately 90% appearing a single time and around a sixth taken by the ten largest. The sample comprised PBMCs or T cells enriched from blood (not recorded which). These receptors were obtained from a man between 18 and 29 years old who had recovered from COVID-19.

The chain couples TRBV28 to TRBJ1-1, with a weak D call TRBD1 (6 bases). CDR1 is MDHEN and CDR2 is SYDVKM in the germline V gene. Trimming took off 5 bases at V and 10 bases at J, with 20 bases between the two ends. This CDR3 region has 14 residues. Here the CDR3 reads CASSRQDLVAGAFF. The CDR3 region has the DNA TGTGCCAGCAGTAGACAGGACTTGGTGGCGGGAGCTTTCTTT.

V gene TRBV5-1 combines with J gene TRBJ1-6; 7 bases map to TRBD1. Germline V gives CDR1 SGHRS, CDR2 YFSETQ. V was pared by 3 bases and J by 8 bases, with 11 bases of the junction left unmatched. This CDR3 has 16 residues. CDR3 in amino acids: CASSSNAGQKYSPLHF. DNA of the CDR3: TGCGCCAGCAGCTCTAACGCGGGACAGAAGTATTCACCCCTCCACTTT.

This clone was seen only a few times. V is TRBV18 and J is TRBJ2-7; TRBD1 matches 11 bases. Germline CDR1 reads KGHSH; CDR2 reads LQKENI. With 4 bases clipped from V and 7 bases from J, the junction kept 3 bases outside the gene matches. The CDR3 has 13 amino acids. CDR3 sequence reads: CASSLGQGGEQYF. The CDR3 DNA reads TGTGCCAGCTCACTGGGACAGGGGGGGGAGCAGTACTTC.

The V call is TRBV10-2, the J call TRBJ1-5, with a tentative D call TRBD1 (5 bases). CDR1 WSHSY and CDR2 SAAADI come from the germline V gene. This CDR3 has 16 amino acids. V was shortened by 0 bases and J by 4 bases, with 13 bases between the two germline ends. CDR3 nucleotide sequence: TGCGCCAGCAGTGAGTCGGGAGGGGCTCGTAATCAGCCCCAGCATTTT. Its protein is CASSESGGARNQPQHF.

This clone was seen a few times. The CDR3 region is CAWSPAQANSPLHF. The CDR3 DNA follows: TGTGCCTGGAGCCCAGCTCAGGCGAATTCACCCCTCCACTTT. This sequence joins TRBV30 and TRBJ1-6; D not certain. CDR3 size: 14 residues. CDR1 is GTSNPN and CDR2 is SVGIG in the germline V gene (reference sequence). Trimming stripped 3 bases from V and 7 bases from J, with 13 bases between. Using reference TRBV30 and TRBJ1-6 for the parts outside the CDR3, the full variable domain is SQTIHQWPATLVQPVGSPLSLECTVEGTSNPNLYWYRQAAGRGLQLLFYSVGIGQISSEVPQNLSASRPQDRQFILSSKKLLLSDSGFYLCAWSPAQANSPLHFGNGTRLTVT.

This clone was observed a single time. The chain combines TRBV7-2 with TRBJ1-4; 10 bases are a match to TRBD1. Germline V gene sequence: CDR1 SGHTA, CDR2 FQGNSA. This CDR3 has 15 amino acids. Germline trimming cut 5 bases from V and 3 bases from J; bases unmatched to any gene: 3. CDR3 residues: CASSRQGAANEKLFF. As DNA, the CDR3 is TGTGCCAGCAGCAGACAGGGGGCGGCTAATGAAAAACTGTTTTTT.

The genes are TRBV3-1 (or the pseudogene TRBV3-2) and TRBJ1-1; perhaps TRBD1 as D (6 bases). This CDR3 comprises 12 residues. Germline loops: CDR1 LGHDT, CDR2 YNNKEL (reference sequence). Trimming removed 4 bases from V and 11 bases from J, with 14 bases in between. The DNA for the CDR3 is TGTGCCAGCAGCCTCGGACAGTTCAACGCTTTCTTT. This encodes CASSLGQFNAFF.

This chain joins TRBV6-1 and TRBJ1-5, with D perhaps matching TRBD1 (6 bases). V was trimmed by 3 bases and J by 3 bases, leaving 12 bases between them. Germline V gene lookup returns CDR1 MNHNS and CDR2 SASEGT. This CDR3 is built from 15 residues. Written as DNA, the CDR3 is TGTGCCAGCAGTGATCGGACAGTTTTCAATCAGCCCCAGCATTTT. It translates to CASSDRTVFNQPQHF.

V usage is TRBV2 and J usage is TRBJ2-1; no definite D call. Germline CDR1 and CDR2: SNHLY and FYNNEI. Trimming removed 4 bases at V and 2 bases at J, with 9 bases between. The CDR3 contains 14 residues. The CDR3 protein is CASSVSTTYNEQFF. DNA for the CDR3: TGTGCCAGCAGTGTTAGCACTACCTACAATGAGCAGTTCTTC.

This chain connects TRBV5-1 to TRBJ2-6, with D uncertain. The CDR3 runs to 15 residues. V lost 0 bases and J 4 bases, leaving 8 bases between the germline ends. The germline V gene has CDR1 SGHRS and CDR2 YFSETQ. The CDR3 sequence: CASSLGATGANVLTF. The DNA of the CDR3 is TGCGCCAGCAGCTTGGGGGCGACAGGGGCCAACGTCCTGACTTTC.

This clone was detected only once. The chain links TRBV5-5 to TRBJ2-3; D call uncertain. The length of the CDR3 is 13 residues. Trimming took 0 bases from V and 6 from J, leaving 8 bases between them. Germline CDR1 SGHKS, CDR2 YYEKEE (reference sequence). The CDR3 protein is CASSLVSADTQYF. The CDR3 DNA reads as TGTGCCAGCAGCTTGGTCTCAGCGGATACGCAGTATTTT. The whole variable domain, filled in from reference TRBV5-5 and TRBJ2-3, reads DAGVTQSPTHLIKTRGQQVTLRCSPISGHKSVSWYQQVLGQGPQFIFQYYEKEERGRGNFPDRFSARQFPNYSSELNVNALLLGDSALYLCASSLVSADTQYFGPGTRLTVL.

As DNA, the CDR3 is TGTGCCAGCATTGGGACAAAGAACACTGAAGCTTTCTTT. Protein product: CASIGTKNTEAFF. This chain links TRBV2 with TRBJ1-1, with D maybe TRBD1 (6 bases). Deletions cut 7 bases from V and 1 base from J, with 10 bases between. CDR3 length equals 13 residues. Germline V gene lookup returns CDR1 SNHLY and CDR2 FYNNEI. The full variable domain, with the rest looked up from reference TRBV2 and TRBJ1-1, is EPEVTQTPSHQVTQMGQEVILRCVPISNHLYFYWYRQILGQKVEFLVSFYNNEISEKSEIFDDQFSVERPDGSNFTLKIRSTKLEDSAMYFCASIGTKNTEAFFGQGTRLTVV.